The source of this T cell receptor beta chain is a study of T-cell reconstitution after alpha-beta-depleted transplantation in children. In this sample, this clonotype turned up many times. The library targeted TCRbeta and was prepared with unique molecular identifiers. Using its own MiXCR run on the PCR reads, TCRdb lists one record per CDR3 protein. The data show approximately 640,000 distinct CDR3 sequences, approximately 15% seen once. CDR3 length equals 14 residues. Germline V CDR1 and CDR2: DFQATT, SNEGSKA (reference sequence). The V and J ends lost 1 base and 5 bases, in that order; junction bases with no gene match: 6.

The receptor's source is a human donor who donated a stem cell graft to a child with acute myeloid leukemia. The material sequenced was PBMCs from the stem cell graft donor, taken from the stem cell graft. This chain links TRBV20-1 with TRBJ2-7; 9 positions agree with TRBD2. The CDR3 DNA is TGCAGTGCTAGAGCCGGGACTAGCTTAGACGAGCAGTACGTC. Translation gives CSARAGTSLDEQYV.